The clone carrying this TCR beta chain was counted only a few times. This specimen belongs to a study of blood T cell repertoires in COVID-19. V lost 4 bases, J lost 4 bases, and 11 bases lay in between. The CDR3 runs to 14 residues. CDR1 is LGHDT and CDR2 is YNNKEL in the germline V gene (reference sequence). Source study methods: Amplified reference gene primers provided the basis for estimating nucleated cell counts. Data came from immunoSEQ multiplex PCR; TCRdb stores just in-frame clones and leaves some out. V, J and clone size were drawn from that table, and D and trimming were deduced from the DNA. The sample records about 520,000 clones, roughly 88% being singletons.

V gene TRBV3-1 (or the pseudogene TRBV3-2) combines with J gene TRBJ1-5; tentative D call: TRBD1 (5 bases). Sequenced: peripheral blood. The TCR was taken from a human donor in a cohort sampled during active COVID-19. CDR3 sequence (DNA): TGTGCCAGCAGCCTGGGGCGGTCTAATCAGCCCCAGCATTTT. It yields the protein CASSLGRSNQPQHF.